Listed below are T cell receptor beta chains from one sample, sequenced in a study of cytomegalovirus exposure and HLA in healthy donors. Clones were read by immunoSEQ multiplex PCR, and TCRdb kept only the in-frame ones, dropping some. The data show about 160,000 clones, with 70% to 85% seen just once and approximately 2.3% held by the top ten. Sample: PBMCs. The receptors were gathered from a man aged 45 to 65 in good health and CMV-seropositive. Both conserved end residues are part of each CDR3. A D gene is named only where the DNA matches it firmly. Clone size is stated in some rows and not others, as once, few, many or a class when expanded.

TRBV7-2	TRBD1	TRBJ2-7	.	TGTGCCAGCAGCTTACTGACAGGGTCCCCCTACGAGCAGTACTTC	CASSLLTGSPYEQYF
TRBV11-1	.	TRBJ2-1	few	TGTGCCAGCAGCTTTCCAGGATACAATGAGCAGTTCTTC	CASSFPGYNEQFF
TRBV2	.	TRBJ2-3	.	TGTGCCACCTTCCAGGGGAGCCCCCGTGGTGGAGATACGCAGTATTTT	CATFQGSPRGGDTQYF
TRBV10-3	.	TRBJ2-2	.	TGTGCCATCAGTGGGGGCGGTCCCAACACCGGGGAGCTGTTTTTT	CAISGGGPNTGELFF
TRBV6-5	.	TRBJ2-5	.	TGTGCCAGCAGTTACTCGATTGGGGGGGCTAGGGAGACCCAGTACTTC	CASSYSIGGARETQYF
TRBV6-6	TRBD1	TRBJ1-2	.	TGTGCCAGTACAGGGGGTGCTAACTATGGCTACACCTTC	CASTGGANYGYTF
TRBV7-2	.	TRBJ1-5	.	TGTGCCAGCAGCTTCCTTACAGGTCGGAGTCAGCCCCAGCATTTT	CASSFLTGRSQPQHF
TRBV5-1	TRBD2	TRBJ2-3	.	TGCGCCAGCAGCGTTAGCGGGGGCCAGGATACGCAGTATTTT	CASSVSGGQDTQYF
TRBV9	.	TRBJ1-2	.	TGTGCCAGCAGCGCCTCACAGGGCCCCTCACTCTATGGCTACACCTTC	CASSASQGPSLYGYTF
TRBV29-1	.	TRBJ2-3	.	TGCAGCGTTGTACGGGGGATCACAGATACGCAGTATTTT	CSVVRGITDTQYF
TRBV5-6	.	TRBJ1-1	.	TGTGCCAGCAGCTTGGGAGGGGGTCAAGCTTTCTTT	CASSLGGGQAFF
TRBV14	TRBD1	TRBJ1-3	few	TGTGCCAGCAGCCAACCCCGACAGGGGAAGGACGGAAACACCATATATTTT	CASSQPRQGKDGNTIYF
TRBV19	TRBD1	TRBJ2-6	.	TGTGCCAGTAGTCCGGGACAGGGAAGCTTCTCTGGGGCCAACGTCCTGACTTTC	CASSPGQGSFSGANVLTF
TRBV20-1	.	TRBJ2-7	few	TGCAGTGCTAGAGATCCAAACGAGCAGTACTTC	CSARDPNEQYF
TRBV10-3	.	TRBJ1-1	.	TGTGCCATCAGCGATGACACCCAGGGCACTGAAGCTTTCTTT	CAISDDTQGTEAFF
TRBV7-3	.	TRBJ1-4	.	TGTGCCAGCAGCTCAACAGGGAGTCCTGGTGAAAAACTGTTTTTT	CASSSTGSPGEKLFF
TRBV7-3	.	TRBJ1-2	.	TGTGCCAGCAGCTCCCCCCCGTCCGATCTATATTACTATGGCTACACCTTC	CASSSPPSDLYYYGYTF
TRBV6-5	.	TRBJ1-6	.	TGTGCCAGCAGTTACTTTGGGGGCTCTGGTTCACCCCTCCACTTT	CASSYFGGSGSPLHF